This T cell receptor beta chain was recovered during a study of T cell responses to AZD1222 COVID-19 vaccine. General study points: Dominant at 160-218 and 743-854, vaccine-associated CD4 TCRs also spanned spike. Donors were mostly white British, more females; clonal diversity possibly underestimated. Scientists sampled the repertoires only once the peak T cell response had passed.

Turning to this clone: Its antigen is unidentified.

The CDR3 extends over 15 amino acids. Trimming removed 0 bases at V and 10 bases at J, with 16 bases between. Per the germline V gene, CDR1 is SEHNR and CDR2 is FQNEAQ (reference sequence). Sequencing used immunoSEQ multiplex PCR; TCRdb keeps in-frame clones, though not all of them. This table has about 120,000 clones, 88% appearing once. The chain joins TRBV7-9 to TRBJ1-5; TRBD1 might be the D (5 bases). The specimen was peripheral blood, collected on day 0 of AZD1222 vaccination. This sequence originates from an adult in good health. CDR3 sequence (DNA): TGTGCCAGCAGCTTAGCGATCGGGGCGGGTGCCCCCCAGCATTTT. Encoded protein: CASSLAIGAGAPQHF.